This T cell receptor beta chain was captured by sequencing in a study of shared clonotypes between healthy human individuals. Whole-study context: Plates per donor: three CD4 naive, three CD4 memory, two CD8 naive, one CD8 memory. Findings of the study overall: Rarefaction revealed incomplete sorted-subset sequencing despite large depth.

The germline gives CDR1 MNHEY, CDR2 SVGAGI. The CDR3 consists of 15 residues. V lost 6 bases and J lost 4; bases outside the gene matches: 9. Some clones are missing from TCRdb's copy, which holds only in-frame ones; the method was immunoSEQ multiplex PCR. The sample has around 2,100,000 clones, about 95% seen once. This clone was observed once. The antigen is undetermined. CD8 cells classed as naive were CD45RO-negative and positively selected for CCR7, excluding terminally differentiated effector memory CD45RA+ cells. Input material: naive CD8+ T cells sorted from blood. This sequence originates from a man younger than 30 in good health. The chain recombines TRBV6-5 with TRBJ2-1, with TRBD1 matching over 7 bases. Here the CDR3 DNA reads TGTGCCAGCAGGATCGGACAGGAAGGGTACAATGAGCAGTTCTTC. This gives the protein CASRIGQEGYNEQFF.